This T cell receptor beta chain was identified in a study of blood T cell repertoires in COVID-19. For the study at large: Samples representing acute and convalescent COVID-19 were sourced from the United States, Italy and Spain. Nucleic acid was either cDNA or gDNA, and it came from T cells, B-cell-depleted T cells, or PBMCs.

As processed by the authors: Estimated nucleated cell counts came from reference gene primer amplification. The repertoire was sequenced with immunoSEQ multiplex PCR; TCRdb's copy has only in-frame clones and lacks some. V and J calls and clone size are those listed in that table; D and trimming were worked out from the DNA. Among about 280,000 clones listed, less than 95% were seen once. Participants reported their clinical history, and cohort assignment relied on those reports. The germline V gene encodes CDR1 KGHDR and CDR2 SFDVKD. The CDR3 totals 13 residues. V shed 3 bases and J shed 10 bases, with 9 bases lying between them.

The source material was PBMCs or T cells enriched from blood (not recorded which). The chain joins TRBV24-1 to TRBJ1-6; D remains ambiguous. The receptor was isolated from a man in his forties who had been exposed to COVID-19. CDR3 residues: CATSDGYRSPLHF. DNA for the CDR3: TGTGCCACCAGTGATGGGTACAGATCACCCCTCCACTTT.